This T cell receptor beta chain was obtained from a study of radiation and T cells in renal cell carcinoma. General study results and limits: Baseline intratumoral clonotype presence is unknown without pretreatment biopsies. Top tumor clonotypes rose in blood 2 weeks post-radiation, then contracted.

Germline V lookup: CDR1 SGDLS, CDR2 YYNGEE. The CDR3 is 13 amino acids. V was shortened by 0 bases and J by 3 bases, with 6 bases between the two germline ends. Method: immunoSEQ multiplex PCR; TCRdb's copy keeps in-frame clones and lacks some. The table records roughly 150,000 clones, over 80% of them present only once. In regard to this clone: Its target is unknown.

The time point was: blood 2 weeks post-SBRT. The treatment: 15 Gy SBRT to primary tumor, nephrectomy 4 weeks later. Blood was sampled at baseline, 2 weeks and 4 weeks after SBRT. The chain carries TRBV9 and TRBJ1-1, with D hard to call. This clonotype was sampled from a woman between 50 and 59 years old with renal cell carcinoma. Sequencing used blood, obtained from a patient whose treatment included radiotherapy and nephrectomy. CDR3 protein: CASSVVDYTEAFF. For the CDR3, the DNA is TGTGCCAGCAGCGTAGTAGATTACACTGAAGCTTTCTTT.